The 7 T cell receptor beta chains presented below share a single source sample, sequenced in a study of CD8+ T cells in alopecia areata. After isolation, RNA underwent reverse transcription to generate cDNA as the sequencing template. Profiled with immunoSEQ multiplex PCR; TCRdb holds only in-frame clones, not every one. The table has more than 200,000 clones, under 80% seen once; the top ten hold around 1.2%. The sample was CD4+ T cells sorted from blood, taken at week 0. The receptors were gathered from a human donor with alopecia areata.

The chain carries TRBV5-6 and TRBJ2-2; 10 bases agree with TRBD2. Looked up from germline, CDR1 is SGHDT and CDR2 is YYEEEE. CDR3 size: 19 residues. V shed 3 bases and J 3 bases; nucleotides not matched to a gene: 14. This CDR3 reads CASSSDFTLAGVYTGELFF. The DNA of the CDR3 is TGTGCCAGCAGCTCGGACTTTACCCTAGCGGGGGTCTACACCGGGGAGCTGTTTTTT.

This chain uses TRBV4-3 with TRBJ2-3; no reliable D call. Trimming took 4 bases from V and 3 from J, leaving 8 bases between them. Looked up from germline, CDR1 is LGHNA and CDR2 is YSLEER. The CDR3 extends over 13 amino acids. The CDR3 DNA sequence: TGCGCCAGCAGCCTGGGAAGAACAGATACGCAGTATTTT. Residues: CASSLGRTDTQYF.

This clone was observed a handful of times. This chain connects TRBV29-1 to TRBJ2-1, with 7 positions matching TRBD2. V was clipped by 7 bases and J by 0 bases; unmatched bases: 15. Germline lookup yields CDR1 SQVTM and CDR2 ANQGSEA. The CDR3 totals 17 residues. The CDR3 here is CSASRWAGDHSYNEQFF. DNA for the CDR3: TGCAGCGCGTCCCGATGGGCGGGGGACCACTCCTACAATGAGCAGTTCTTC.

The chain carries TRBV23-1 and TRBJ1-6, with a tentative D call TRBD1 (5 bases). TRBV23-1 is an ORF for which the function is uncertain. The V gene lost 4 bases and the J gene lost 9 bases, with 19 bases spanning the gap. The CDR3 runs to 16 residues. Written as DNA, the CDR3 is TGCGCCAGCAGTCCAAGGCCGTCTTGGGGGTTTTCACCCCTCCACTTT. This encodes CASSPRPSWGFSPLHF.

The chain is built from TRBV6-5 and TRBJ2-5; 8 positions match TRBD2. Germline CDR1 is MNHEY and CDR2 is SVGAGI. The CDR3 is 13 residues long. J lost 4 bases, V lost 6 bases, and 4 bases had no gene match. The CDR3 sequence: CASRSSGAETQYF. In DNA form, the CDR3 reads TGTGCCAGCAGGAGTAGCGGGGCAGAGACCCAGTACTTC.

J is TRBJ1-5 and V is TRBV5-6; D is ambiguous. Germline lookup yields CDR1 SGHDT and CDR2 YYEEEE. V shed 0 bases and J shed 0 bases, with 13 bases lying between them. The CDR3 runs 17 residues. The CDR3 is CASSLGETRHSNQPQHF. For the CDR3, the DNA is TGTGCCAGCAGCTTGGGAGAGACAAGACATAGCAATCAGCCCCAGCATTTT.

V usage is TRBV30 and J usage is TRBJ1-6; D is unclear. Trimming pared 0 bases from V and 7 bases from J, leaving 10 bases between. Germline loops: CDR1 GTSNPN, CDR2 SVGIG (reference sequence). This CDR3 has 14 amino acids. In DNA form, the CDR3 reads TGTGCCTGGAGTGTAGGCCAGTCGAATTCACCCCTCCACTTT. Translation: CAWSVGQSNSPLHF. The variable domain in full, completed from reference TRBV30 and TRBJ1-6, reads SQTIHQWPATLVQPVGSPLSLECTVEGTSNPNLYWYRQAAGRGLQLLFYSVGIGQISSEVPQNLSASRPQDRQFILSSKKLLLSDSGFYLCAWSVGQSNSPLHFGNGTRLTVT.